The 32 T cell receptor beta chains given below trace back to one sample, sequenced in a study of blood T cell repertoires in COVID-19. Libraries were prepared by immunoSEQ multiplex PCR; TCRdb keeps only in-frame clonotypes and omits some of them. In the table there are approximately 320,000 clones, 87% of which are singletons. The material sequenced was PBMCs or T cells enriched from blood (not recorded which). The source is a woman younger than 35 who had recovered from COVID-19.

The V and J genes are TRBV28 and TRBJ1-2, with 8 bases lining up with TRBD1. The CDR3 is made up of 15 amino acids. Unmatched junction bases numbered 8, after V lost 0 bases and J lost 8 bases. Germline CDR1 is MDHEN and CDR2 is SYDVKM. CDR3 DNA: TGTGCCAGCAGTTTATGGGGACAGGCGGGTAGCGGCTACACCTTC. Amino acids: CASSLWGQAGSGYTF.

The genes are TRBV18 and TRBJ2-7, with TRBD1 matching over 7 bases. The CDR3 runs to 14 residues. Germline V CDR1 and CDR2: KGHSH, LQKENI. The ends lost 4 bases at V and 3 bases at J; junction bases unmatched: 6. CDR3 DNA: TGTGCCAGCTCACACCCACCAGGGGGCTACGAGCAGTACTTC. The encoded protein is CASSHPPGGYEQYF.

V usage is TRBV18 and J usage is TRBJ1-3, with D unresolved. V was clipped by 8 bases and J by 0 bases, with 17 bases between them. Germline-derived CDR1 and CDR2 are KGHSH and LQKENI. This CDR3 region has 16 residues. This CDR3 is CASTPVGGDSGNTIYF. CDR3 DNA: TGTGCCAGCACCCCCGTGGGAGGAGACTCTGGAAACACCATATATTTT.

This clone was detected a few times. The V call is TRBV6-5, the J call TRBJ2-7, with 7 positions matching TRBD2. Germline CDR1 reads MNHEY; CDR2 reads SVGAGI. V lost 6 bases and J lost 7; bases outside the gene matches: 12. The CDR3 runs 14 residues. CDR3 in amino acids: CASRTSFETGEQYF. CDR3 DNA: TGTGCCAGCAGGACTAGCTTCGAGACTGGAGAGCAGTACTTC.

This clone was seen a few times. The V and J genes are TRBV6-1 and TRBJ1-5, with a weak D call TRBD1 (5 bases). Trimming left V 0 bases short and J 6 bases short, with 9 bases between. Germline V CDR1 and CDR2: MNHNS, SASEGT. This CDR3 region has 14 residues. The CDR3 protein is CASSEARGGQPQHF. The CDR3 nucleotides read TGTGCCAGCAGTGAAGCGAGGGGAGGTCAGCCCCAGCATTTT.

The chain couples TRBV28 to TRBJ1-4; TRBD1 is a possible D gene (6 bases). The germline V and J ends were trimmed by 4 bases and 7 bases, with 16 bases remaining between them. This CDR3 has 15 residues. Germline lookup yields CDR1 MDHEN and CDR2 SYDVKM. CDR3 nucleotides: TGTGCCAGCAGTTACCCGGGGGGGGCCAGTGAAAAACTGTTTTTT. Translating it yields CASSYPGGASEKLFF. Combining the CDR3 with reference TRBV28 and TRBJ1-4 gives the whole variable domain DVKVTQSSRYLVKRTGEKVFLECVQDMDHENMFWYRQDPGLGLRLIYFSYDVKMKEKGDIPEGYSVSREKKERFSLILESASTNQTSMYLCASSYPGGASEKLFFGSGTQLSVL.

This clone was detected a few times. The V call is TRBV7-2, the J call TRBJ2-2, with 7 bases fitting TRBD1. V lost 4 bases, J lost 0 bases, and 2 bases stayed unmatched. The length of the CDR3 is 15 residues. Germline CDR1 is SGHTA and CDR2 is FQGNSA. The CDR3 DNA sequence: TGTGCCAGCAGCTCAACAGGGGCGAACACCGGGGAGCTGTTTTTT. Residues: CASSSTGANTGELFF.

This chain joins TRBV14 and TRBJ2-2; TRBD2 might be the D (5 bases). V was clipped by 8 bases and J by 7 bases, with 8 bases between them. Germline-derived CDR1 and CDR2 are SGHDN and FVKESK. The CDR3 totals 11 residues. The CDR3 bases are TGTGCCAGCTCCCGGGGCGGGGAGCTGTTTTTT. It is translated as CASSRGGELFF.

The rearrangement links TRBV12-5 to TRBJ1-2; weak D call: TRBD1 (5 bases). The germline CDR1 and CDR2 sequences are LGHNT and FRNRAP. The germline V and J ends were trimmed by 6 bases and 2 bases, with 10 bases remaining between them. The length of the CDR3 is 13 residues. The CDR3 spells CASGGDWNYGYTF. For the CDR3, the DNA is TGTGCTAGTGGAGGGGACTGGAACTATGGCTACACCTTC.

V is TRBV7-2 and J is TRBJ2-5; possible D gene TRBD2, 6 bases. CDR1 is SGHTA and CDR2 is FQGNSA in the germline V gene. V lost 3 bases and J 5 bases, leaving 19 bases between the germline ends. The CDR3 sequence is 16 residues long. This CDR3 is CASSFLPGDGWETQYF. CDR3 DNA sequence: TGTGCCAGCAGCTTTTTGCCGGGGGACGGATGGGAGACCCAGTACTTC.

The chain has TRBV5-1 and TRBJ2-5; D possibly corresponds to TRBD1 (5 bases). With 0 bases removed from V and 2 bases from J, the gap between germline ends came to 11 bases. Germline values: CDR1 SGHRS, CDR2 YFSETQ. The CDR3 is 15 amino acids. The CDR3 is CASSLDGADQETQYF. CDR3 coding DNA: TGCGCCAGCAGCTTGGATGGGGCGGATCAAGAGACCCAGTACTTC.

V usage is TRBV3-1 (or the pseudogene TRBV3-2) and J usage is TRBJ2-7, with a tentative D call TRBD1 (6 bases). V lost 1 base and J lost 7, with 11 bases in between. The CDR3 covers 13 residues. Germline V lookup: CDR1 LGHDT, CDR2 YNNKEL (reference sequence). CDR3 DNA: TGTGCCAGCAGCCAAGCCAGGGGTAGAGAGCAGTACTTC. Its translation: CASSQARGREQYF.

This sequence joins TRBV10-3 and TRBJ2-3; D is ambiguous. The CDR3 is made up of 14 amino acids. Trimming removed 2 bases from V and 2 bases from J, with 8 bases in between. Germline V gives CDR1 ENHRY, CDR2 SYGVKD. This CDR3 reads CAISEDITTDTQYF. Written as DNA, the CDR3 is TGTGCCATCAGTGAGGACATCACCACAGATACGCAGTATTTT.

The rearrangement joins TRBV20-1 to TRBJ1-1; TRBD1 aligns across 7 bases. Germline V gene data show CDR1 as DFQATT and CDR2 as SNEGSKA (reference sequence). After removal of 3 bases from V and 5 bases from J, the junction contained 12 bases not matched to a gene. The CDR3 is made up of 15 amino acids. The CDR3 reads CSASSLRDSGTEAFF. The CDR3 coding sequence is TGCAGTGCTAGTAGCCTGAGGGACAGCGGAACTGAAGCTTTCTTT.

The rearrangement links TRBV18 to TRBJ1-2; D is ambiguous. CDR1 and CDR2 from the germline V gene are KGHSH and LQKENI. V lost 3 bases, J lost 4 bases, and 12 bases lay in between. The CDR3 covers 14 residues. CDR3 loop: CASSPTAAIYGYTF. The CDR3 coding sequence is TGTGCCAGCTCACCCACGGCAGCGATCTATGGCTACACCTTC.

The V call is TRBV11-2, the J call TRBJ2-1, with a weak D call TRBD2 (5 bases). Trimming stripped 7 bases from V and 8 bases from J, with 12 bases between. This CDR3 has 12 amino acids. The germline gives CDR1 SGHAT, CDR2 FQNNGV. The DNA for the CDR3 is TGTGCCAGCACCGCTAGCCGGGATGAGCAGTTCTTC. This translates into CASTASRDEQFF.

The chain recombines TRBV14 with TRBJ1-2; 7 positions agree with TRBD1. In germline, CDR1 is SGHDN, CDR2 FVKESK. The CDR3 spans 15 residues. The V and J ends lost 0 bases and 5 bases, in that order; junction bases with no gene match: 6. CDR3 in DNA: TGTGCCAGCAGCCAAGATTTCGACAGGGCGTATGGCTACACCTTC. This translates into CASSQDFDRAYGYTF.

This chain connects TRBV29-1 to TRBJ2-2; 11 positions agree with TRBD2. Unmatched junction bases numbered 6, after V lost 6 bases and J lost 6 bases. The CDR3 is made up of 14 amino acids. The V gene's germline CDR1 is SQVTM and CDR2 ANQGSEA. The DNA of the CDR3 is TGCAGCGTCTCGACTAGCGGGATATCCGGGGAGCTGTTTTTT. It encodes CSVSTSGISGELFF.

V gene TRBV6-5 combines with J gene TRBJ1-5, with D possibly matching TRBD1 (5 bases). Germline CDR1 and CDR2: MNHEY and SVGAGI. V lost 11 bases and J 3 bases, leaving 17 bases between the germline ends. This CDR3 has 14 residues. DNA of the CDR3: TGTGCCTCTTCCCCCAGGGACTTCAATCAGCCCCAGCATTTT. This translates into CASSPRDFNQPQHF.

The chain joins TRBV7-3 to TRBJ2-5; 9 nucleotides align to TRBD2. Trimming cost V 4 bases and J 5 bases; bases outside gene matches: 8. The CDR3 spans 15 residues. Per germline, CDR1 SGHTA and CDR2 FQGTGA. CDR3: CASSSQAGGRETQYF. The CDR3, as DNA: TGTGCCAGCAGCTCCCAAGCGGGAGGAAGGGAGACCCAGTACTTC. Full variable domain (outside the CDR3, taken from reference TRBV7-3 and TRBJ2-5): GAGVSQTPSNKVTEKGKYVELRCDPISGHTALYWYRQSLGQGPEFLIYFQGTGAADDSGLPNDRFFAVRPEGSVSTLKIQRTERGDSAVYLCASSSQAGGRETQYFGPGTRLLVL.

This chain connects TRBV4-1 to TRBJ2-7, with TRBD1 identical over 10 bases. The trim removed 3 bases at V and 7 bases at J, leaving 12 bases unmatched. In germline, CDR1 is MGHRA, CDR2 YSYEKL. The CDR3 spans 16 residues. The CDR3 region is CASSQRPGQGLREQYF. In nucleotides, the CDR3 is TGCGCCAGCAGCCAGCGACCGGGACAGGGGCTTCGGGAGCAGTACTTC.

The rearrangement joins TRBV30 to TRBJ2-7, with 7 bases fitting TRBD1. The CDR3 has 14 residues. CDR1 and CDR2 (germline): GTSNPN, SVGIG (reference sequence). The V segment lost 3 bases and the J segment 2 bases; nucleotides outside the gene matches: 7. CDR3 sequence (DNA): TGTGCCTGGAGCGTTGGGACAGCTACCTACGAGCAGTACTTC. Amino acid sequence: CAWSVGTATYEQYF.

The chain recombines TRBV5-8 with TRBJ2-1; a weak D match, TRBD1 (5 bases). V lost 0 bases to trimming and J lost 6 bases, with 10 bases between them. Germline CDR1 is SGHTS and CDR2 is YDEGEE. The CDR3 is 14 residues long. The CDR3 bases are TGTGCCAGCAGCTTGGGGCAGGGTCGCAATGAGCAGTTCTTC. Its translation is CASSLGQGRNEQFF.

This chain joins TRBV5-1 and TRBJ2-7; perhaps TRBD1 as D (6 bases). The CDR3 has 15 amino acids. The ends were cut back, 6 bases at V and 0 bases at J, with 16 bases in the middle. Germline values: CDR1 SGHRS, CDR2 YFSETQ. CDR3 DNA: TGCGCCAGCAAGCCGTCAACAGGGAGCTCCTACGAGCAGTACTTC. Translated: CASKPSTGSSYEQYF.

The J gene is TRBJ1-2, the V gene TRBV2; TRBD1 agrees at 7 bases. Germline V gene lookup returns CDR1 SNHLY and CDR2 FYNNEI. Losses at the gene ends were 4 bases for V and 5 bases for J; bases not matched to a gene: 7. This CDR3 contains 14 residues. This CDR3 reads CASSVGQPSYGYTF. Here the CDR3 DNA reads TGTGCCAGCAGTGTGGGACAGCCTTCTTATGGCTACACCTTC.

For the CDR3, the DNA is TGTGCCTGGATGCCCCAGGGATCCACTAATGAAAAACTGTTTTTT. Protein sequence: CAWMPQGSTNEKLFF. The J gene is TRBJ1-4, the V gene TRBV30; D perhaps matches TRBD1 (5 bases). Per germline, CDR1 GTSNPN and CDR2 SVGIG (reference sequence). This CDR3 spans 15 amino acids. V dropped 4 bases and J dropped 2 bases, with 14 bases sitting between them.

This clone came up once. The CDR3 coding sequence is TGTGCCAGCAGCTTAGGGGGACAGGGGTACTATGGCTACACCTTC. Protein: CASSLGGQGYYGYTF. V is TRBV7-6 and J is TRBJ1-2; 10 bases line up with TRBD1. Per the germline V gene, CDR1 is SGHVS and CDR2 is FNYEAQ. The CDR3 extends over 15 amino acids. The V and J ends lost 1 base and 3 bases, in that order; junction bases with no gene match: 2.

The chain links TRBV25-1 to TRBJ2-1; 9 bases match TRBD2. Per the germline V gene, CDR1 is MGHDK and CDR2 is SYGVNS. This CDR3 is 15 amino acids long. J was trimmed by 5 bases and V by 5 bases; bases with no gene match: 7. The chain's CDR3 is CASSPRTSANNEQFF. The CDR3 DNA sequence: TGTGCCAGCAGTCCACGGACTAGCGCAAACAATGAGCAGTTCTTC.

The chain links TRBV5-1 to TRBJ1-2; D is unclear. V lost 4 bases and J lost 4, with 11 bases in between. In germline, CDR1 is SGHRS, CDR2 YFSETQ. The CDR3 has 13 amino acids. The CDR3 DNA sequence: TGCGCCAGCAGCCGCGGATTATCCTATGGCTACACCTTC. Protein: CASSRGLSYGYTF.

The gene calls are TRBV28 and TRBJ2-7, with 7 nucleotides matching TRBD1. This CDR3 has 13 amino acids. Germline V gives CDR1 MDHEN, CDR2 SYDVKM. The V segment lost 6 bases and the J segment 2 bases; nucleotides outside the gene matches: 4. DNA of the CDR3: TGTGCCAGCAGCCGCGGACAGGCCTACGAGCAGTACTTC. Translated: CASSRGQAYEQYF.

This clone came up a few times. V is TRBV28 and J is TRBJ1-5; TRBD1 might be the D (5 bases). The CDR3 runs 15 residues. V gave up 5 bases and J gave up 3 bases, with 14 bases separating them. CDR1 and CDR2 from the germline V gene are MDHEN and SYDVKM. DNA for the CDR3: TGTGCCAGCAGTCATCACGGGGGGATCAATCAGCCCCAGCATTTT. Translation: CASSHHGGINQPQHF.

The rearrangement links TRBV28 to TRBJ1-2; a possible D gene is TRBD1 (5 bases). Trimming removed 3 bases from V and 5 bases from J, with 10 bases in between. CDR3 length: 13 residues. In germline, CDR1 is MDHEN, CDR2 SYDVKM. Written as DNA, the CDR3 is TGTGCCAGCAGTTTGCAACAGGATTATGGCTACACCTTC. It codes for CASSLQQDYGYTF.